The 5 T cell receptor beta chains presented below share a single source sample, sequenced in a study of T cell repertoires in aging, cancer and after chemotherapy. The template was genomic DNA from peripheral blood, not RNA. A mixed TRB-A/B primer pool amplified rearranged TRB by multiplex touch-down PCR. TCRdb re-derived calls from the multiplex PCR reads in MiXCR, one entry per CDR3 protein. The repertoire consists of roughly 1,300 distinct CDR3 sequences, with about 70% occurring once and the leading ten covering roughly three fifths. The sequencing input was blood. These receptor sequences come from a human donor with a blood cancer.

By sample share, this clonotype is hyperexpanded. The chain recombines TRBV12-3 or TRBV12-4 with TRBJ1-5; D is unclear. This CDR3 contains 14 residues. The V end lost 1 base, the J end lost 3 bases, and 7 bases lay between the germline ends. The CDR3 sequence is CASSLGGPNQPQHF. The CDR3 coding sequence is TGTGCCAGCAGTTTAGGGGGTCCCAATCAGCCCCAGCATTTT.

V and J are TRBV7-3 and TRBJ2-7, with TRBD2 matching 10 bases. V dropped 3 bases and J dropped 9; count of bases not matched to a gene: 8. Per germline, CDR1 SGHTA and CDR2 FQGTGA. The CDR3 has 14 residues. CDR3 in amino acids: CASSLGLAGDRQYF. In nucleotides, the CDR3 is TGTGCCAGCAGCTTGGGCCTAGCGGGAGACAGGCAGTACTTC.

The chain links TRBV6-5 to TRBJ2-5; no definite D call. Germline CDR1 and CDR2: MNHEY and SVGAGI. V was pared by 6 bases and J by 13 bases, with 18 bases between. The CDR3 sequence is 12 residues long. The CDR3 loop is CASRSPELRLYF. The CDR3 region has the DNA TGTGCCAGCAGATCCCCGGAACTCCGCCTGTACTTC.

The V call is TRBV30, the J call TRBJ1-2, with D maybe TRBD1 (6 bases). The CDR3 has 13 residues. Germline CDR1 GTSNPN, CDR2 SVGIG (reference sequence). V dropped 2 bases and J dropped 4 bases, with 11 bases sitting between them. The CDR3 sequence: CAWSTGPTYGYTF. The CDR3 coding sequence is TGTGCCTGGAGTACAGGGCCCACCTATGGCTACACCTTC.

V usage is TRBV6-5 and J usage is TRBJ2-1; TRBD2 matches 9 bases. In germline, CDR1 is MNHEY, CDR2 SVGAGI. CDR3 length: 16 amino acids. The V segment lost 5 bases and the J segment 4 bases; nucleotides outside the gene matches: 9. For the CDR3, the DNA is TGTGCCAGCAGTGCCGGACTAGCGCAAGGGTACAATGAGCAGTTCTTC. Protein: CASSAGLAQGYNEQFF.